The clone carrying this T cell receptor (beta chain) showed up just a few times. These data originate in a study of blood T cells in healthy people across ages. It was with a sample-barcoded 5' primer and a J-beta primer mix that a second PCR of about 7 to 12 cycles was run. TCRdb independently ran MiXCR on the 5' RACE reads; one entry per CDR3 protein. The sample consists of over a million distinct CDR3 sequences, approximately 43% of them appearing once. The CDR3 is 11 amino acids. Germline V CDR1 and CDR2: SNHLY, FYNNEI. V dropped 4 bases and J dropped 8 bases, with 5 bases sitting between them. The study drew donors from healthy Caucasian individuals in Russia aged about 6 to 95.

The chain recombines TRBV2 with TRBJ1-4; no clear D gene. Sample: blood. The TCR sequence derives from a woman aged 18-30 years in good health. CDR3 bases: TGTGCCAGCAGTGCCGCCGAAAAACTGTTTTTT. Protein: CASSAAEKLFF.